Reported below is one T cell receptor beta chain. Its antigen is unidentified. Germline CDR1 reads MGHRA; CDR2 reads YSYEKL. The CDR3 spans 20 residues. The V and J ends lost 0 bases and 5 bases, in that order; junction bases with no gene match: 14. The PCR ran on 60 Vbeta and 13 Jbeta primers. Sequencing used immunoSEQ multiplex PCR; TCRdb keeps in-frame clones, though not all of them. This table holds some 130,000 clones, approximately 81% found once. The source of the sample is a study of cytomegalovirus exposure and HLA in healthy donors. Study information: For the roughly 390 genotyped donors, 75% to 90% fell within the Caucasian-associated ancestry cluster. General study findings and limits: The study flagged fewer than 200 TCR beta chains as cytomegalovirus-associated.

This chain joins TRBV4-1 and TRBJ2-3, with 13 bases matching TRBD2. The TCR comes from a male donor in good health and CMV-seronegative. The sample comprised PBMCs. The CDR3 DNA sequence: TGCGCCAGCAGCCAAGATACTTCGACTACTAGCGGGAGGGCCGTAGATACGCAGTATTTT. Translation gives CASSQDTSTTSGRAVDTQYF.